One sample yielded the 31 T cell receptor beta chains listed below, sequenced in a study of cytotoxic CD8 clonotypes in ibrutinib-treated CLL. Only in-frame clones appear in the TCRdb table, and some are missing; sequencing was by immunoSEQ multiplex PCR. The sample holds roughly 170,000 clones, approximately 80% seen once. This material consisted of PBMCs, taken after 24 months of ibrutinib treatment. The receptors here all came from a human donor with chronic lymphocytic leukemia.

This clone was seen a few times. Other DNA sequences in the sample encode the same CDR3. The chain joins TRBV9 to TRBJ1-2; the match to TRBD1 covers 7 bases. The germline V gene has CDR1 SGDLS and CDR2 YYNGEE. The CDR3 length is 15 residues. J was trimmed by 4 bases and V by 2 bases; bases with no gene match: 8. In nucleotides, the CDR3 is TGTGCCAGCAGCGTGTCTTCAGGGGGTGCCTATGGCTACACCTTC. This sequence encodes CASSVSSGGAYGYTF.

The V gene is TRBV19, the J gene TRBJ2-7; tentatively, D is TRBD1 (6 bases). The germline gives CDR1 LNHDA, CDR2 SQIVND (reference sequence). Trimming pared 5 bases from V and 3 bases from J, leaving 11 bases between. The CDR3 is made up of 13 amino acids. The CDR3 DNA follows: TGTGCCAGTAGTGTACCGGGACACTACGAGCAGTACTTC. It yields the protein CASSVPGHYEQYF.

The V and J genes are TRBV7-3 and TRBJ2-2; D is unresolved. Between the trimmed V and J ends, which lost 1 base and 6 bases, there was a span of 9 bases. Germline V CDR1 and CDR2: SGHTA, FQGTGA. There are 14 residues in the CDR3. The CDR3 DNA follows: TGTGCCAGCAGCTTAAACCTAGTCCCCGGGGAGCTGTTTTTT. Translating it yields CASSLNLVPGELFF.

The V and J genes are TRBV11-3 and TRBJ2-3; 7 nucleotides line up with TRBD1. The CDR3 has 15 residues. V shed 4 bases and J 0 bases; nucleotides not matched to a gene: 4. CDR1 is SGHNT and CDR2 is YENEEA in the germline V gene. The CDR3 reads CASSSGQTSTDTQYF. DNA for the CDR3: TGTGCCAGCAGCTCGGGACAGACTAGCACAGATACGCAGTATTTT.

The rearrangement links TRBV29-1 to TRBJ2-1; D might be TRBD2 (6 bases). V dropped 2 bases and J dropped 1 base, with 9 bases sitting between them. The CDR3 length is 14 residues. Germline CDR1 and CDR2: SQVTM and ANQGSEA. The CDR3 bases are TGCAGCGTTGAATTAGCGGTTTCCTACAATGAGCAGTTCTTC. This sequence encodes CSVELAVSYNEQFF.

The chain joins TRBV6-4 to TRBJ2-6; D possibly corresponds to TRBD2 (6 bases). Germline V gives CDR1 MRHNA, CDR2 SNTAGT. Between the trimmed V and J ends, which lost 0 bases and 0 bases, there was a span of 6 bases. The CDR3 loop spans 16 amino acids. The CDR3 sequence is CASSDSGGSGANVLTF. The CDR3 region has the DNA TGTGCCAGCAGTGACTCGGGGGGCTCTGGGGCCAACGTCCTGACTTTC.

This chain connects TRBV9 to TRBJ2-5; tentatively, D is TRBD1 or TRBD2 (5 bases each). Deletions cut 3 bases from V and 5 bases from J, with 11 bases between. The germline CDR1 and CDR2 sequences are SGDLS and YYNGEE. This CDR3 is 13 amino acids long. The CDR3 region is CASSAGTLETQYF. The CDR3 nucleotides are TGTGCCAGCAGCGCAGGGACCCTGGAGACCCAGTACTTC.

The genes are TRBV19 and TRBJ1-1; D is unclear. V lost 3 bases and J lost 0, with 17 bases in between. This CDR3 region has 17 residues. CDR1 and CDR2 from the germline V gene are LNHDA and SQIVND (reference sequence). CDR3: CASSMRRKNFMNTEAFF. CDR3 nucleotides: TGTGCCAGTAGTATGCGGCGCAAAAACTTTATGAACACTGAAGCTTTCTTT.

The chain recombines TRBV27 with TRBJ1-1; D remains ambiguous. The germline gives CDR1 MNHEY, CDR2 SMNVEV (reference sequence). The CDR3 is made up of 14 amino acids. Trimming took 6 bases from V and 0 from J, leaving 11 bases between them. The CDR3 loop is CASSRLILNTEAFF. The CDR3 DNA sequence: TGTGCCAGCAGCCGGCTGATACTGAACACTGAAGCTTTCTTT.

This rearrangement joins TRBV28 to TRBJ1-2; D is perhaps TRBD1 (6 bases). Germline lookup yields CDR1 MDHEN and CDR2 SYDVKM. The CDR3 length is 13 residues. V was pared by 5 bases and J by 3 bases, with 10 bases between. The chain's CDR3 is CASSTRQDYGYTF. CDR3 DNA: TGTGCCAGCAGTACCAGACAGGACTATGGCTACACCTTC.

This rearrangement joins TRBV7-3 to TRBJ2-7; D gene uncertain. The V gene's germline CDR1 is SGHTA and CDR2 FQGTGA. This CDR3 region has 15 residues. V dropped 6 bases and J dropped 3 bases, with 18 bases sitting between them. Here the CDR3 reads CASRLLPAPFYEQYF. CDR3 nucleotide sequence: TGTGCCAGCAGGTTACTACCCGCCCCTTTCTACGAGCAGTACTTC.

The CDR3 DNA reads as TGTGCCAGCAGTGAAGCGTCGTCAGGGGTTTGGTACGAGCAGTACTTC. It translates to CASSEASSGVWYEQYF. The rearrangement uses TRBV2 and TRBJ2-7; possibly TRBD1 for D (6 bases). This CDR3 is 16 amino acids long. The V gene's germline CDR1 is SNHLY and CDR2 FYNNEI. V was pared by 0 bases and J by 4 bases, with 16 bases between. The full variable domain, its missing parts supplied by reference TRBV2 and TRBJ2-7, is EPEVTQTPSHQVTQMGQEVILRCVPISNHLYFYWYRQILGQKVEFLVSFYNNEISEKSEIFDDQFSVERPDGSNFTLKIRSTKLEDSAMYFCASSEASSGVWYEQYFGPGTRLTVT.

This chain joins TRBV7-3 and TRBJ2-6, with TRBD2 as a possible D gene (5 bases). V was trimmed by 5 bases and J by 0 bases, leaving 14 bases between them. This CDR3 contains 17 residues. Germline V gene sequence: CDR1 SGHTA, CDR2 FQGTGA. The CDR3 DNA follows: TGTGCCAGCAGCCCCCTTAGGAGGAGCTCTGGGGCCAACGTCCTGACTTTC. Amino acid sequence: CASSPLRRSSGANVLTF.

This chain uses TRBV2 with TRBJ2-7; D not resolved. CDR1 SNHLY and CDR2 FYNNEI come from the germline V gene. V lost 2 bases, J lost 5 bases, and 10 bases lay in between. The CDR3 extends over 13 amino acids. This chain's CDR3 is CASSEIGPHEQYF. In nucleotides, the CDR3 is TGTGCCAGCAGTGAAATAGGTCCCCACGAGCAGTACTTC.

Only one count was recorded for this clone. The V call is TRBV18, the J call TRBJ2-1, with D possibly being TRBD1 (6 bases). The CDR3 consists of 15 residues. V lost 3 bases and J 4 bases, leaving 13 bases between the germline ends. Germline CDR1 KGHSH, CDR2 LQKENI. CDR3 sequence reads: CASSPRRQGYNEQFF. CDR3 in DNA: TGTGCCAGCTCACCGAGAAGGCAGGGGTACAATGAGCAGTTCTTC.

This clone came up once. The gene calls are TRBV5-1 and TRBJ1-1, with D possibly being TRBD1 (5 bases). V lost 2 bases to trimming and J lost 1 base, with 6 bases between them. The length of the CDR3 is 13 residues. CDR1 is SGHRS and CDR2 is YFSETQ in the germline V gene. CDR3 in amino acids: CASSFTGNTEAFF. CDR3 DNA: TGCGCCAGCAGCTTCACAGGGAACACTGAAGCTTTCTTT. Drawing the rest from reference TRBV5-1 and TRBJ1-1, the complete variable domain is KAGVTQTPRYLIKTRGQQVTLSCSPISGHRSVSWYQQTPGQGLQFLFEYFSETQRNKGNFPGRFSGRQFSNSRSEMNVSTLELGDSALYLCASSFTGNTEAFFGQGTRLTVV.

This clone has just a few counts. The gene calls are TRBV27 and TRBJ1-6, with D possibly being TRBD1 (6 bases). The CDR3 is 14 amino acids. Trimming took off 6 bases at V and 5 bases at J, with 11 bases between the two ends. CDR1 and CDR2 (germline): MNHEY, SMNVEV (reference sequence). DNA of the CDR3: TGTGCCAGCAGATTGACAGGAAATAATTCACCCCTCCACTTT. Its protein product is CASRLTGNNSPLHF.

The CDR3 DNA is TGTGCCAGCAGGGGCACTAACGAGCAGTACTTC. Amino acids: CASRGTNEQYF. The chain carries TRBV7-3 and TRBJ2-7; D is ambiguous. V was shortened by 6 bases and J by 5 bases, with 8 bases between the two germline ends. The germline V gene has CDR1 SGHTA and CDR2 FQGTGA. The CDR3 consists of 11 residues.

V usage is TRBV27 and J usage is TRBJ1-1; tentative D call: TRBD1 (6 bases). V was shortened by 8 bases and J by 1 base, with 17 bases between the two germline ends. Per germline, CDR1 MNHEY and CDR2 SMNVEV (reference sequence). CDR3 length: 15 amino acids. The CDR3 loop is CASLVTGARNTEAFF. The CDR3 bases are TGTGCCAGCTTGGTAACGGGGGCCCGGAACACTGAAGCTTTCTTT.

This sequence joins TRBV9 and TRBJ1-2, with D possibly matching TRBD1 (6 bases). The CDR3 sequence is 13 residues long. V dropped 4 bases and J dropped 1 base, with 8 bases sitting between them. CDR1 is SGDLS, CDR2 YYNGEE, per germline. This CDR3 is CASSLQGNYGYTF. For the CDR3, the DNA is TGTGCCAGCAGCTTACAGGGTAACTATGGCTACACCTTC.

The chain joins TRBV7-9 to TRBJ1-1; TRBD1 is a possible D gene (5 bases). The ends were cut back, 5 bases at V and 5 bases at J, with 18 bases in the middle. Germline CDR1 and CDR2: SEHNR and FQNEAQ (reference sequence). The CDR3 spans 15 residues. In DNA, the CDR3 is TGTGCCAGCAGCATCCGAGCGGCGGGGCGTACTGAAGCTTTCTTT. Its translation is CASSIRAAGRTEAFF.

CDR3 protein: CASSPRPSGGDEQYF. Written as DNA, the CDR3 is TGTGCCAGCAGCCCTCGCCCGAGCGGGGGGGACGAGCAGTACTTC. The gene calls are TRBV6-4 and TRBJ2-7; 10 bases map to TRBD2. Germline V gives CDR1 MRHNA, CDR2 SNTAGT. Germline trimming cut 6 bases from V and 5 bases from J; bases unmatched to any gene: 10. The CDR3 length is 15 residues.

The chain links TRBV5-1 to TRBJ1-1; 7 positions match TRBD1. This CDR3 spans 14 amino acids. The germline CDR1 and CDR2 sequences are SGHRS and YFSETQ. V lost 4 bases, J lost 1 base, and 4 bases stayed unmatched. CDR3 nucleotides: TGCGCCAGCAGCCCGGGACAGACGAACACTGAAGCTTTCTTT. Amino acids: CASSPGQTNTEAFF.

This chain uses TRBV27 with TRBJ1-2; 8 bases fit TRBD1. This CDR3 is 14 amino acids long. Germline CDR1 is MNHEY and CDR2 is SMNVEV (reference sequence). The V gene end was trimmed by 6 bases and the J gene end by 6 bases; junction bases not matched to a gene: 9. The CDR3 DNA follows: TGTGCCAGCAGATCAGGGGGCACTAAAAATGGCTACACCTTC. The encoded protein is CASRSGGTKNGYTF.

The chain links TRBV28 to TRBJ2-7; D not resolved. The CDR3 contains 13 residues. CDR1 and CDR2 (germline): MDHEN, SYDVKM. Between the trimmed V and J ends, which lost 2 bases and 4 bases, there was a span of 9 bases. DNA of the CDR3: TGTGCCAGCAGTTTAACAGCTTTATACGAGCAGTACTTC. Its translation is CASSLTALYEQYF.

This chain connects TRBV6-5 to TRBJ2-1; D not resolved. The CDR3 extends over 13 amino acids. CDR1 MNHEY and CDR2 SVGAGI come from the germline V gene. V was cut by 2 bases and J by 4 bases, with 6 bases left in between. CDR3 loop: CASSYDGYNEQFF. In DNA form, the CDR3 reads TGTGCCAGCAGTTACGACGGATACAATGAGCAGTTCTTC.

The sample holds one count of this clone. Written as DNA, the CDR3 is TGTGCCAGCAGCTCTGGAGCGGGTCGCGGGGAGACAGATACGCAGTATTTT. Translation: CASSSGAGRGETDTQYF. V and J are TRBV11-2 and TRBJ2-3; D is perhaps TRBD2 (6 bases). CDR1 is SGHAT and CDR2 is FQNNGV in the germline V gene. Trimming removed 4 bases from V and 3 bases from J, with 20 bases in between. The CDR3 totals 17 residues. Complete variable domain (other parts from reference TRBV11-2 and TRBJ2-3): EAGVAQSPRYKIIEKRQSVAFWCNPISGHATLYWYQQILGQGPKLLIQFQNNGVVDDSQLPKDRFSAERLKGVDSTLKIQPAKLEDSAVYLCASSSGAGRGETDTQYFGPGTRLTVL.

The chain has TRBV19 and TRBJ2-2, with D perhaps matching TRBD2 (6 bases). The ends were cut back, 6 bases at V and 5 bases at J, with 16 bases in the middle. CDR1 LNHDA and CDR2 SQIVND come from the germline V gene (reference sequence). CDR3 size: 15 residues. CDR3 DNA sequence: TGTGCCAGTAGGCAGAACGGGGCGGGAACCGGGGAGCTGTTTTTT. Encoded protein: CASRQNGAGTGELFF.

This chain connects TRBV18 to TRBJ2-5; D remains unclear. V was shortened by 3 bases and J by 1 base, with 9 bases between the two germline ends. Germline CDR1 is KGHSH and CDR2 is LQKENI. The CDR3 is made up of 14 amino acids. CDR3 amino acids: CASSPRELQETQYF. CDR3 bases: TGTGCCAGCTCACCTCGCGAACTCCAAGAGACCCAGTACTTC.

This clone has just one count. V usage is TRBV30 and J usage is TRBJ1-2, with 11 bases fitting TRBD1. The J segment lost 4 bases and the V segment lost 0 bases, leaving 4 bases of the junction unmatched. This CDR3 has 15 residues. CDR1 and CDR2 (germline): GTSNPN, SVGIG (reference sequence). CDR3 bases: TGTGCCTGGAGTGTCGGACAGGGGGCAAGCTATGGCTACACCTTC. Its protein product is CAWSVGQGASYGYTF.

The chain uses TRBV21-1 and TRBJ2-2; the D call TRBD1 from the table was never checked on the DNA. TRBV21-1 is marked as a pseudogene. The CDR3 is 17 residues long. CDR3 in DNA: TGTGCCAGCACGTATCAGGGACAGGGGGAAAACACCGGGGAGCTGTTTTTT. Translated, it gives CASTYQGQGENTGELFF.